The 7 T cell receptor beta chains presented below share a single source sample, sequenced in a study of T cell responses to AZD1222 COVID-19 vaccine. The method was immunoSEQ multiplex PCR; TCRdb's version includes in-frame clones alone and lacks a portion of them. The sample shows approximately 83,000 clones, 80% to 95% of them seen only once. Sequences were derived from peripheral blood, sampled on day 0 of MenACWY control vaccination. Every receptor here comes from an adult in good health.

This chain joins TRBV10-2 and TRBJ2-7; no reliable D call. The CDR3 runs to 11 residues. Trimming took 3 bases from V and 3 from J, leaving 3 bases between them. CDR1 is WSHSY, CDR2 SAAADI, per germline. For the CDR3, the DNA is TGCGCCAGCAGTGATTTCTACGAGCAGTACTTC. It specifies CASSDFYEQYF.

The chain employs TRBV5-1 and TRBJ2-3, with 7 bases that match TRBD2. CDR1 and CDR2 (germline): SGHRS, YFSETQ. The CDR3 contains 16 residues. The junction had 8 bases not matched to a gene; V was cut back by 2 bases and J by 2 bases. CDR3 residues: CASSFYSGTTTDTQYF. The CDR3 region has the DNA TGCGCCAGCAGCTTCTATTCCGGGACTACCACAGATACGCAGTATTTT. The full variable domain, in which reference TRBV5-1 and TRBJ2-3 provide the parts outside the CDR3, is KAGVTQTPRYLIKTRGQQVTLSCSPISGHRSVSWYQQTPGQGLQFLFEYFSETQRNKGNFPGRFSGRQFSNSRSEMNVSTLELGDSALYLCASSFYSGTTTDTQYFGPGTRLTVL.

This sequence joins TRBV6-5 and TRBJ2-7, with 9 bases fitting TRBD1. Per germline, CDR1 MNHEY and CDR2 SVGAGI. The CDR3 runs 15 residues. J was trimmed by 8 bases and V by 5 bases; bases with no gene match: 13. CDR3 residues: CASSSSGQGLFQQYF. The CDR3 nucleotides read TGTGCCAGCAGTAGCTCGGGACAGGGCCTATTTCAGCAGTACTTC.

V gene TRBV12-3 or TRBV12-4 combines with J gene TRBJ1-5, with 7 bases lining up with TRBD1. This CDR3 comprises 13 residues. J gave up 4 bases and V 5 bases, and 2 bases lay outside the gene matches. The CDR3 DNA reads as TGTGCCAGCAGTCAGGGGGTGAATCAGCCCCAGCATTTT. Residues: CASSQGVNQPQHF.

The gene calls are TRBV12-3 or TRBV12-4 and TRBJ1-1, with D unclear. The CDR3 has 13 amino acids. V lost 3 bases and J lost 3, with 8 bases in between. The DNA of the CDR3 is TGTGCCAGCAGTTTCGTAGAGCACACTGAAGCTTTCTTT. Translating it yields CASSFVEHTEAFF.

The J gene is TRBJ1-1, the V gene TRBV5-4; TRBD1 matches at 7 bases. The germline CDR1 and CDR2 sequences are SGHNT and YYREEE (reference sequence). The CDR3 loop spans 15 amino acids. After removal of 0 bases from V and 4 bases from J, the junction contained 6 bases not matched to a gene. In DNA, the CDR3 is TGTGCCAGCAGCTTGGCACAGGGGACCGGCACTGAAGCTTTCTTT. Translated, it gives CASSLAQGTGTEAFF.

V gene TRBV7-2 combines with J gene TRBJ2-7; TRBD2 agrees at 8 bases. The V and J ends lost 1 base and 6 bases, in that order; junction bases with no gene match: 14. Germline-derived CDR1 and CDR2 are SGHTA and FQGNSA. The CDR3 totals 17 residues. The CDR3 reads CASSLVIFAGGRVEQYF. In nucleotides, the CDR3 is TGTGCCAGCAGCTTAGTTATATTCGCGGGAGGCCGGGTCGAGCAGTACTTC.